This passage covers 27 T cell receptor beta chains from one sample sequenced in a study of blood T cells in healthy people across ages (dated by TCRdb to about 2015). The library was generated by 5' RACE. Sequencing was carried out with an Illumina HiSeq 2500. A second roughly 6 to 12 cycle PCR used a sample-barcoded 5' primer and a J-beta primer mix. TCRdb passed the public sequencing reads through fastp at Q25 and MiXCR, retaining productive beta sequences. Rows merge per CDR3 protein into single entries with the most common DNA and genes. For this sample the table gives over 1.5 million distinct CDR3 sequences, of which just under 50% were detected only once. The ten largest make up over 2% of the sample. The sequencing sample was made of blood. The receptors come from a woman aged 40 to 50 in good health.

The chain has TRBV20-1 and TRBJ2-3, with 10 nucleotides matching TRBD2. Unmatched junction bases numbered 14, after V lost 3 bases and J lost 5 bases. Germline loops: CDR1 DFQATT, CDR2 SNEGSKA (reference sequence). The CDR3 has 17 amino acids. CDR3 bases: TGCAGTGCTAGGATAGGGGCGAGCGGGGGGGGTGTAGATACGCAGTATTTT. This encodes CSARIGASGGGVDTQYF.

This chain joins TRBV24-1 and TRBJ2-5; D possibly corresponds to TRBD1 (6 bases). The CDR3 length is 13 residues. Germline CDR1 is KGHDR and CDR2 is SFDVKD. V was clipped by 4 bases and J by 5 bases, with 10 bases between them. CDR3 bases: TGTGCCACCAGTGAGGGGGCGCAGGAGACCCAGTACTTC. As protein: CATSEGAQETQYF.

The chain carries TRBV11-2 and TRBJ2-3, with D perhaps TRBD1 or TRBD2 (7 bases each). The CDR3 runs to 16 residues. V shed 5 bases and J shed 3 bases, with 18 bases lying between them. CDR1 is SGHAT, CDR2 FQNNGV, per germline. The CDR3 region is CASSRGEGAITDTQYF. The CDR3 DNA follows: TGTGCCAGCAGCCGGGGGGAGGGGGCTATAACAGATACGCAGTATTTT.

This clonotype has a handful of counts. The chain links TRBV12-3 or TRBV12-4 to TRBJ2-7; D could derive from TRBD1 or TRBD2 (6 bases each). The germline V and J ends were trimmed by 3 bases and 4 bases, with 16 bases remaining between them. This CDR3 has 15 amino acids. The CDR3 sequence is CASSLGGSSGYEQYF. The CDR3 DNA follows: TGTGCCAGCAGTTTGGGGGGCTCGTCTGGGTACGAGCAGTACTTC.

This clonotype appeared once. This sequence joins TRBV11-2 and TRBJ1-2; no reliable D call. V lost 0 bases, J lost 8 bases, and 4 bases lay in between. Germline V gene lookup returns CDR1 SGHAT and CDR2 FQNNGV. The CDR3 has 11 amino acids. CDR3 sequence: CASSLDNGYTF. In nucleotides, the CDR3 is TGTGCCAGCAGCTTAGATAACGGCTACACCTTC.

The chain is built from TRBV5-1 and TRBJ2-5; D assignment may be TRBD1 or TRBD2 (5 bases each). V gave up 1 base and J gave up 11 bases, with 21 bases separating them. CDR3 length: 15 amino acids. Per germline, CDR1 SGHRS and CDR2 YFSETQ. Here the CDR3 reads CASSLPIEGAREQYF. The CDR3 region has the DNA TGCGCCAGCAGCTTGCCCATTGAGGGAGCCAGGGAGCAGTACTTC.

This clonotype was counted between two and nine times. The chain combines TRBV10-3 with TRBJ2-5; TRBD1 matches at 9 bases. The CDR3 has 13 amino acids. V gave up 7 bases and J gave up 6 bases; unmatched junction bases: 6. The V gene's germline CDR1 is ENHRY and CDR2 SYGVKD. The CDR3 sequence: CAINPTGGKTQYF. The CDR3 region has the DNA TGTGCCATCAACCCGACAGGGGGAAAGACCCAGTACTTC.

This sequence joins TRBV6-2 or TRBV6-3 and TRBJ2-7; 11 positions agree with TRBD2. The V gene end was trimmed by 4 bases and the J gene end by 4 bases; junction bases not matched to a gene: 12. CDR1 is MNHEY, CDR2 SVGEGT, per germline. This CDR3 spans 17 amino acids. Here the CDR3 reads CASSSLAGGELPYEQYF. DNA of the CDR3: TGTGCCAGCAGTTCTCTAGCGGGGGGAGAGCTTCCGTACGAGCAGTACTTC.

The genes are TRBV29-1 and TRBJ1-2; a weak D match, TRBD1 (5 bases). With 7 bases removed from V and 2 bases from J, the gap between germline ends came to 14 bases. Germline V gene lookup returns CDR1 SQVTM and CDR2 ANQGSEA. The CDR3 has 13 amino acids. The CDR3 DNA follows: TGCAGCGCTGAGGGGATTAGAAACTATGGCTACACCTTC. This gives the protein CSAEGIRNYGYTF.

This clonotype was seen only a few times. The CDR3 DNA is TGCGCCAGCAGCCGGGACGGTGGCAATCAGCCCCAGCATTTT. It yields the protein CASSRDGGNQPQHF. The chain employs TRBV5-1 and TRBJ1-5, with D possibly being TRBD1 (5 bases). Trimming removed 4 bases at V and 2 bases at J, with 10 bases between. Looked up from germline, CDR1 is SGHRS and CDR2 is YFSETQ. CDR3 length: 14 amino acids.

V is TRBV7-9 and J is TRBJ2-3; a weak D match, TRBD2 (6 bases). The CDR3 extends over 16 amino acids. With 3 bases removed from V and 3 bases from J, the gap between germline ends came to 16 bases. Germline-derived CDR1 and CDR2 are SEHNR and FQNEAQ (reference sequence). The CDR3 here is CASSFRPPAGTDTQYF. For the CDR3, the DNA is TGTGCCAGCAGCTTCCGACCCCCCGCGGGGACAGATACGCAGTATTTT.

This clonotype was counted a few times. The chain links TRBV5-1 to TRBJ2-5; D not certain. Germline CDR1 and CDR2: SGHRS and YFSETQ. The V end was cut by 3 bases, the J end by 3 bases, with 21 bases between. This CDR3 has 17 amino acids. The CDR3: CASSYIPGWQVEETQYF. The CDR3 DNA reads TGCGCCAGCAGCTACATACCCGGATGGCAGGTAGAAGAGACCCAGTACTTC.

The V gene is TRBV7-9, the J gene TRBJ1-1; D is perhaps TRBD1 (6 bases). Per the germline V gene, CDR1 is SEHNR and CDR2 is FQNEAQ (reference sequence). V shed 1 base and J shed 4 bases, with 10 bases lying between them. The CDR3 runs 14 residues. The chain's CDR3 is CASSLDGQITEAFF. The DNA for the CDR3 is TGTGCCAGCAGCTTAGACGGACAGATCACTGAAGCTTTCTTT.

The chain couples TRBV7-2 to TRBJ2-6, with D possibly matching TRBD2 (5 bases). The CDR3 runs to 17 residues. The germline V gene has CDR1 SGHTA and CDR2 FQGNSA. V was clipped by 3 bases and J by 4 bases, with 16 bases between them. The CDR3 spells CASSFAPSRAGANVLTF. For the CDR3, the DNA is TGTGCCAGCAGCTTCGCCCCCTCGAGGGCCGGGGCCAACGTCCTGACTTTC.

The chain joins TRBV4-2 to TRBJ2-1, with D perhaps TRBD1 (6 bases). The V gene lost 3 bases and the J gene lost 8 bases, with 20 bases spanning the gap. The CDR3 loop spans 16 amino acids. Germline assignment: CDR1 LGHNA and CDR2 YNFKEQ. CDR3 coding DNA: TGTGCCAGCAGCCATTACTTTAACTTACAGGGCGATGAGCAGTTCTTC. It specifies CASSHYFNLQGDEQFF.

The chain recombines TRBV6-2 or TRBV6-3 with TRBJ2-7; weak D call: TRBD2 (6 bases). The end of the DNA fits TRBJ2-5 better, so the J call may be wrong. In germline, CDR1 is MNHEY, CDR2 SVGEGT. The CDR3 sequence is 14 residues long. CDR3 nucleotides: TGTGCCAGCAGTTACATAGCGGTCCAAGAGACCCAGTACTTC. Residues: CASSYIAVQETQYF.

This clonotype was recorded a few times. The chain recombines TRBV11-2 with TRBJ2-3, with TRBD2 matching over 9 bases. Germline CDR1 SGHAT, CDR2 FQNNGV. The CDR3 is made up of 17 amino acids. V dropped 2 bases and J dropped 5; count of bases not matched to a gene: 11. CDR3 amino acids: CASSLNSGAGGQDTQYF. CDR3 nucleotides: TGTGCCAGCAGCTTAAACTCGGGTGCGGGGGGGCAAGATACGCAGTATTTT.

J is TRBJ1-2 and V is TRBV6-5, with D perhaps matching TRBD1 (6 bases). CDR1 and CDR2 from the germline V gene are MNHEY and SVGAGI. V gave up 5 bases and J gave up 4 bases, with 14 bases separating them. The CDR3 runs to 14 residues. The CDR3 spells CASSDTGIGYGYTF. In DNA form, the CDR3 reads TGTGCCAGCAGTGATACAGGGATTGGCTATGGCTACACCTTC.

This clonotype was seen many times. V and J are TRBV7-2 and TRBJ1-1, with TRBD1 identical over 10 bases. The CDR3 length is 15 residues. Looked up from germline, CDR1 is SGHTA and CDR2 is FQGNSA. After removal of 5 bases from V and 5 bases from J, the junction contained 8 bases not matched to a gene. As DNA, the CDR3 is TGTGCCAGCAGCCCGTGGACAGGGGGAGTGACTGAAGCTTTCTTT. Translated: CASSPWTGGVTEAFF. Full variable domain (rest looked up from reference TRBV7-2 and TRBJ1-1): GAGVSQSPSNKVTEKGKDVELRCDPISGHTALYWYRQSLGQGLEFLIYFQGNSAPDKSGLPSDRFSAERTGGSVSTLTIQRTQQEDSAVYLCASSPWTGGVTEAFFGQGTRLTVV.

CDR3 DNA: TGTGCCAGCAGCTTAGCGAAAGGATCTATCCCCTACGAGCAGTACTTC. Translating gives CASSLAKGSIPYEQYF. The chain recombines TRBV7-2 with TRBJ2-7; D gene ambiguous. V was shortened by 0 bases and J by 2 bases, with 14 bases between the two germline ends. There are 16 residues in the CDR3. Germline CDR1 reads SGHTA; CDR2 reads FQGNSA.

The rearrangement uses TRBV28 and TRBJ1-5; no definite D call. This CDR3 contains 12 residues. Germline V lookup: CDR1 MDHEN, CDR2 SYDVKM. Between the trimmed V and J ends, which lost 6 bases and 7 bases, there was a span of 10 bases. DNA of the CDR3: TGTGCCAGCAGCGATCTCAGGCAGCCCCAGCATTTT. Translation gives CASSDLRQPQHF. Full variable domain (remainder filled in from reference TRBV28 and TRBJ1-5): DVKVTQSSRYLVKRTGEKVFLECVQDMDHENMFWYRQDPGLGLRLIYFSYDVKMKEKGDIPEGYSVSREKKERFSLILESASTNQTSMYLCASSDLRQPQHFGDGTRLSIL.

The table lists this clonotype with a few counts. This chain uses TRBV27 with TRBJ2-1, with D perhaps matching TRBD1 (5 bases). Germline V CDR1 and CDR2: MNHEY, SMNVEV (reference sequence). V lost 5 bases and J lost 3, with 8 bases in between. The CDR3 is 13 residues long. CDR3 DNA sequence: TGTGCCAGCAGTAAGGGGTACTACAATGAGCAGTTCTTC. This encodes CASSKGYYNEQFF.

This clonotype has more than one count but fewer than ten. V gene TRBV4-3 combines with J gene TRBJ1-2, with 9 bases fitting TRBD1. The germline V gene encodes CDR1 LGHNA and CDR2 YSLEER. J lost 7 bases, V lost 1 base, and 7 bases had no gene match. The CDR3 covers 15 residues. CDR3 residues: CASSQAVQGAGGYTF. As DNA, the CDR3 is TGCGCCAGCAGCCAAGCGGTACAGGGGGCGGGTGGCTACACCTTC.

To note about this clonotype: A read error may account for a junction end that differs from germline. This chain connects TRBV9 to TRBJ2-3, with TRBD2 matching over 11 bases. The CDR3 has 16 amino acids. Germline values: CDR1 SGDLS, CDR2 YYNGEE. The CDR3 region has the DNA TGTGCCGGCAGCGTTTGGGGACTAGCGGTCACAGATACGCAGTATTTT. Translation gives CAGSVWGLAVTDTQYF. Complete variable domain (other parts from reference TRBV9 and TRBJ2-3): DSGVTQTPKHLITATGQRVTLRCSPRSGDLSVYWYQQSLDQGLQFLIQYYNGEERAKGNILERFSAQQFPDLHSELNLSSLELGDSALYFCAGSVWGLAVTDTQYFGPGTRLTVL.

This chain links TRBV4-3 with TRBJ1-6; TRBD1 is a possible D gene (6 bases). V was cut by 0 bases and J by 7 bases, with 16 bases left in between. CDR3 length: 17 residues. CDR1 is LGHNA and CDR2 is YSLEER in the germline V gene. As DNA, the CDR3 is TGCGCCAGCAGCCAAGACCGGGGGGCAGTTATGAATTCACCCCTCCACTTT. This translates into CASSQDRGAVMNSPLHF.

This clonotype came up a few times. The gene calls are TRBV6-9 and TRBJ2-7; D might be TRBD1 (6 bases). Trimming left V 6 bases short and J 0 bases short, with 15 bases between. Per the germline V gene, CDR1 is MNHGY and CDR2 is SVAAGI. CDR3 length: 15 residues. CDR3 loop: CASRFADRDSYEQYF. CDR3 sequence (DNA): TGTGCCAGCAGGTTCGCGGACAGAGACTCCTACGAGCAGTACTTC.

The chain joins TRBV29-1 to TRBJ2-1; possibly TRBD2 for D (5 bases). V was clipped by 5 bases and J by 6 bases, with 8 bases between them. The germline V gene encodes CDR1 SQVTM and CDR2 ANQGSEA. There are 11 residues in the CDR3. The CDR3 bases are TGCAGCGTTTCTAGCACCAATGAGCAGTTCTTC. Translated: CSVSSTNEQFF.